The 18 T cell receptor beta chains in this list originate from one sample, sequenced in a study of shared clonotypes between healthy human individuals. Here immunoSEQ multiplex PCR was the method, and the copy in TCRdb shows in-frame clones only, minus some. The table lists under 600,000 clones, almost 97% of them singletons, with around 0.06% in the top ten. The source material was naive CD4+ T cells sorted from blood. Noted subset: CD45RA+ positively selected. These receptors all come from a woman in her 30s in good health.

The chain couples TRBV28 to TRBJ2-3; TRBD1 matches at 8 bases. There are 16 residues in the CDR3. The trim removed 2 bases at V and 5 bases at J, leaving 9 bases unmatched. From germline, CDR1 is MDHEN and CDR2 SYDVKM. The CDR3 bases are TGTGCCAGCAGTTTACCCCCGGGACAGGTTCAAGATACGCAGTATTTT. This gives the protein CASSLPPGQVQDTQYF.

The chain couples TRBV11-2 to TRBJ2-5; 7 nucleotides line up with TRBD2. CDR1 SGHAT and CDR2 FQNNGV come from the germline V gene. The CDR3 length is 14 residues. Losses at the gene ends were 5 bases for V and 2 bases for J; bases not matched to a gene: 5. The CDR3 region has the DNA TGTGCCAGCAGCATAAGGACTAGTCAAGAGACCCAGTACTTC. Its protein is CASSIRTSQETQYF.

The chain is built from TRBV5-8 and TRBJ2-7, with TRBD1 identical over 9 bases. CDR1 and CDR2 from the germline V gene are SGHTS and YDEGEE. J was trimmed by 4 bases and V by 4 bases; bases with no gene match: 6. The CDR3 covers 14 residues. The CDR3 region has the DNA TGTGCCAGCAGCCACCGACAGGGGGTATACGAGCAGTACTTC. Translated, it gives CASSHRQGVYEQYF. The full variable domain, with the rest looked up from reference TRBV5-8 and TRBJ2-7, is EAGVTQSPTHLIKTRGQQATLRCSPISGHTSVYWYQQALGLGLQFLLWYDEGEERNRGNFPPRFSGRQFPNYSSELNVNALELEDSALYLCASSHRQGVYEQYFGPGTRLTVT.

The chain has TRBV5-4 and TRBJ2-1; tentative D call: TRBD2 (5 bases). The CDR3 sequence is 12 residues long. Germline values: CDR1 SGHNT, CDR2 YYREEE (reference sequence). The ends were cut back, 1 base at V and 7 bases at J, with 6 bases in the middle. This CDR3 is CASSLRRNEQFF. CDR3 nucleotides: TGTGCCAGCAGCTTGAGGAGGAATGAGCAGTTCTTC.

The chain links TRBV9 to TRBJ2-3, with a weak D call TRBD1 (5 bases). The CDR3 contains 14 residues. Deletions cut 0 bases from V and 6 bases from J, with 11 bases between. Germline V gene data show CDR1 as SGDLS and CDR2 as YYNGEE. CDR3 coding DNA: TGTGCCAGCAGCGTAGTGGGGCAGACCGATACGCAGTATTTT. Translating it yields CASSVVGQTDTQYF.

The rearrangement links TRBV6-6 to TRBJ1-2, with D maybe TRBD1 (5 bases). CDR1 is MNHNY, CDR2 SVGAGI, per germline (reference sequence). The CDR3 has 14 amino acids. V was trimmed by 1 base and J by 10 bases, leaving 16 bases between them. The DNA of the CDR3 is TGTGCCAGCAGTTACTTATCGGCAGGGAGTGACTACACCTTC. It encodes CASSYLSAGSDYTF.

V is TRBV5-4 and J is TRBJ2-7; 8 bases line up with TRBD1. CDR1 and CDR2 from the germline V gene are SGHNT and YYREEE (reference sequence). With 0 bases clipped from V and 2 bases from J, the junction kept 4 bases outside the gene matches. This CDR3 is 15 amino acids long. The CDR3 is CASSLGQGQPYEQYF. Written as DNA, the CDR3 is TGTGCCAGCAGCTTGGGACAGGGGCAACCCTACGAGCAGTACTTC.

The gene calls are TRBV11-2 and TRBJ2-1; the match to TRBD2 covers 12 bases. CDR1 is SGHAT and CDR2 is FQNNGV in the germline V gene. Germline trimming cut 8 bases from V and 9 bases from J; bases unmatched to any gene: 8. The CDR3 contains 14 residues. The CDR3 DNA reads TGTGCCAGCGGAAGACTAGCGGGAGTGGGTGAGCAGTTCTTC. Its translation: CASGRLAGVGEQFF.

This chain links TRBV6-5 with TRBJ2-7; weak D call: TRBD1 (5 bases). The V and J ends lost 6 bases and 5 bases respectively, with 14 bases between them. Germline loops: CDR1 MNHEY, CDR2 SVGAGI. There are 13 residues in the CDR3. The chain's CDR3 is CASSPPGRNEQYF. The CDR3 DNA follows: TGTGCCAGCAGCCCTCCAGGGCGGAACGAGCAGTACTTC.

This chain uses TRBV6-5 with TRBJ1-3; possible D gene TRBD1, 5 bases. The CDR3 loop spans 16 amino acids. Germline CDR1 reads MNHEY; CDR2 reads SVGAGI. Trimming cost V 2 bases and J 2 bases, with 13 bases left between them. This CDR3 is CASSYVDIGAGNTIYF. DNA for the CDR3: TGTGCCAGCAGTTACGTGGACATTGGGGCTGGAAACACCATATATTTT.

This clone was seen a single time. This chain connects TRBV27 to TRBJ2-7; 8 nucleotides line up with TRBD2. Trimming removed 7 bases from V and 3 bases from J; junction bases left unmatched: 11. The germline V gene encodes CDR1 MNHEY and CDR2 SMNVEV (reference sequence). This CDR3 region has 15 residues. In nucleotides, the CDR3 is TGTGCCAGCACCAACACCGGGACTAGTCGCTACGAGCAGTACTTC. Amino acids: CASTNTGTSRYEQYF.

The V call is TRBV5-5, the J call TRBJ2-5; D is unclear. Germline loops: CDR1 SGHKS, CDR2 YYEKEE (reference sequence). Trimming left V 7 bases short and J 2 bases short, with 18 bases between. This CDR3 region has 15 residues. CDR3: CASSRPFGRQETQYF. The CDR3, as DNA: TGTGCCAGCTCACGCCCTTTTGGAAGGCAAGAGACCCAGTACTTC.

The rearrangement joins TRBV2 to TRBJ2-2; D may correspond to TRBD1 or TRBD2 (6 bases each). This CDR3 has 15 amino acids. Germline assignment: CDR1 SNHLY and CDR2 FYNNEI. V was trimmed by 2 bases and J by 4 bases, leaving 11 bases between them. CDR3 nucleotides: TGTGCCAGCAGTGAACGGGGGCGCGGCACCGGGGAGCTGTTTTTT. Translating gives CASSERGRGTGELFF.

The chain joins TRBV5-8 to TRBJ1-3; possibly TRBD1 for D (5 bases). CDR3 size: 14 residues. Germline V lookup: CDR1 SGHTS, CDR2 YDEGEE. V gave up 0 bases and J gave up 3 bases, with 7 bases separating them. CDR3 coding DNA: TGTGCCAGCAGCTTGGGGGGACTTGGAAACACCATATATTTT. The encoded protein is CASSLGGLGNTIYF.

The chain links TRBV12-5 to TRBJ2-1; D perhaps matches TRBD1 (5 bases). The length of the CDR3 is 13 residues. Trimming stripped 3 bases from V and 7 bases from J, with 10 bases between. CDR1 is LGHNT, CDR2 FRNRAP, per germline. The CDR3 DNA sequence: TGTGCTAGTGGTTTCACCCACAGGAATGAGCAGTTCTTC. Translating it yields CASGFTHRNEQFF.

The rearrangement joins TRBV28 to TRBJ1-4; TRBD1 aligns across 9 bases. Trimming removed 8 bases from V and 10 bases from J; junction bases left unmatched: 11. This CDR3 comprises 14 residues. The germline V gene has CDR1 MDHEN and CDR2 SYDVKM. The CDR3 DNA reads TGTGCCAGCGGGCCGGGACAGGGTCGCGGAAAACTGTTTTTT. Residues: CASGPGQGRGKLFF. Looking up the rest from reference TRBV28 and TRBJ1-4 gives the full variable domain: DVKVTQSSRYLVKRTGEKVFLECVQDMDHENMFWYRQDPGLGLRLIYFSYDVKMKEKGDIPEGYSVSREKKERFSLILESASTNQTSMYLCASGPGQGRGKLFFGSGTQLSVL.

CDR3 in DNA: TGCGCCAGCAGCCAGGATTACAATGAGCAGTTCTTC. This sequence encodes CASSQDYNEQFF. This chain uses TRBV5-1 with TRBJ2-1; D gene ambiguous. The CDR3 is made up of 12 amino acids. In germline, CDR1 is SGHRS, CDR2 YFSETQ. Trimming stripped 4 bases from V and 4 bases from J, with 6 bases between.

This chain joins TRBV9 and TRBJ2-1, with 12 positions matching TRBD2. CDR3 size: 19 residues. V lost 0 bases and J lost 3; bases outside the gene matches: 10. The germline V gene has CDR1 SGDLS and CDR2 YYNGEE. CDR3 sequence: CASSVERPTSGSGYNEQFF. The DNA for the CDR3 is TGTGCCAGCAGCGTAGAAAGGCCGACTAGCGGGAGCGGCTACAATGAGCAGTTCTTC.